This T cell receptor beta chain was found in a study of monozygotic twins with inflammatory bowel disease. General observations from the study: Relative to healthy twins, IBD patients had fewer clonotypes in common with others, a gap that was especially apparent with disease activity.

Each UMI harboured a 6-nucleotide sample barcode and was appended via template switching. TCRdb derives one entry per CDR3 protein from the 5' RACE reads, leaving out DNA. The sample includes a few hundred thousand distinct CDR3 sequences. Regarding this clonotype: Its antigen is still unknown.

Total RNA from whole blood was isolated with no T cell sorting. Germline CDR1 reads DFQATT; CDR2 reads SNEGSKA (reference sequence). The CDR3 runs to 16 residues. Sequenced: blood. The chain links TRBV20-1 to TRBJ1-6; the TCRdb call, TRBD1, lacks DNA for checking. This TCR came from a human donor with ulcerative colitis or Crohn's disease, or a healthy co-twin of an affected twin (not recorded which). The CDR3 sequence: CSASSTGILNNSPLHF.